The clone carrying this TCR beta chain was observed many times. Antigen: not known. Noted time point: newly diagnosed GD, antithyroid drugs for less than 3 months. PBMC-derived RNA was used for the TCR library. V lost 3 bases and J 0 bases, leaving 9 bases between the germline ends. CDR1 SNHLY and CDR2 FYNNEI come from the germline V gene. This CDR3 contains 15 residues. To make TCR beta libraries, researchers used iRepertoire HTBI primers and Arm-PCR of CDR3 regions. TCRdb re-called the multiplex PCR reads with MiXCR, one entry per CDR3 protein. The sample has approximately 230,000 distinct CDR3 sequences; 18% are singletons. This sample is part of a study of regulatory T cells in long-lasting Graves disease. General study points: Because few samples were included, accuracy may have been lower. Persistent disease samples used TRBV28, TRBJ1-2 and TRBJ2-5 preferentially.

The receptor comes from a female donor with Graves disease. The chain links TRBV2 to TRBJ1-3, with D maybe TRBD1 (6 bases). Sample: peripheral blood mononuclear cells (PBMCs), taken at new diagnosis, from a patient treated with antithyroid drugs. CDR3: CASSEGAPSGNTIYF. The CDR3 DNA is TGTGCCAGCAGTGAGGGGGCACCCTCTGGAAACACCATATATTTT.